A selection of T cell receptor beta chains follows, all from one sample in a study of cytomegalovirus exposure and HLA in healthy donors. Method: immunoSEQ multiplex PCR; TCRdb's copy keeps in-frame clones and lacks some. The sample holds about 150,000 clones, approximately 85% seen once. Specimen: PBMCs. These receptors all come from a woman between 45 and 60 years old in good health and CMV-seropositive. Both conserved end residues are part of each CDR3. Some rows mark clone size as missing; the rest say once, few, many or name a class of expanded clone.

j_gene: TRBJ1-2
abundance: -
v_gene: TRBV5-1
CDR3aa: CASSLNGDNYGYTF

j_gene: TRBJ2-7
abundance: -
v_gene: TRBV6-5
CDR3aa: CASSYSGRYEQYF

j_gene: TRBJ2-2
abundance: -
v_gene: TRBV5-1
CDR3aa: CASSLAGRGERTNTGELFF

j_gene: TRBJ2-6
abundance: -
v_gene: TRBV10-3
CDR3aa: CAIKMGQANVLTF

j_gene: TRBJ2-1
abundance: -
v_gene: TRBV27
CDR3aa: CASSPYRGGLGNEQFF

j_gene: TRBJ2-1
abundance: -
v_gene: TRBV18
CDR3aa: CASSPGLASYNEQFF

j_gene: TRBJ2-7
abundance: -
v_gene: TRBV27
CDR3aa: CASRLPGRQGYEQYF

j_gene: TRBJ2-1
abundance: -
v_gene: TRBV4-2
CDR3aa: CASSQNRFSYNEQFF

j_gene: TRBJ2-2
abundance: -
v_gene: TRBV11-2
CDR3aa: CASSRDRGGGELFF

j_gene: TRBJ2-5
abundance: -
v_gene: TRBV2
CDR3aa: CASSSQRKETQYF

j_gene: TRBJ2-3
abundance: -
v_gene: TRBV19
CDR3aa: CASSIGSGQGATDTQYF

j_gene: TRBJ2-5
abundance: few
v_gene: TRBV12-5
CDR3aa: CASGPDLDRETQYF

j_gene: TRBJ2-1
abundance: -
v_gene: TRBV10-1
CDR3aa: CASSAVAGVGEQFF

j_gene: TRBJ1-5
abundance: -
v_gene: TRBV27
CDR3aa: CASRSQGGNQPQHF

j_gene: TRBJ2-7
abundance: -
v_gene: TRBV5-6
CDR3aa: CASQPAGGGPSYEQYF

j_gene: TRBJ2-1
abundance: -
v_gene: TRBV28
CDR3aa: CASSFGGYNEQFF

j_gene: TRBJ2-3
abundance: -
v_gene: TRBV7-2
CDR3aa: CASRASGRTDTQYF

j_gene: TRBJ2-2
abundance: -
v_gene: TRBV4-1
CDR3aa: CASSQPLPRAGELAGELFF